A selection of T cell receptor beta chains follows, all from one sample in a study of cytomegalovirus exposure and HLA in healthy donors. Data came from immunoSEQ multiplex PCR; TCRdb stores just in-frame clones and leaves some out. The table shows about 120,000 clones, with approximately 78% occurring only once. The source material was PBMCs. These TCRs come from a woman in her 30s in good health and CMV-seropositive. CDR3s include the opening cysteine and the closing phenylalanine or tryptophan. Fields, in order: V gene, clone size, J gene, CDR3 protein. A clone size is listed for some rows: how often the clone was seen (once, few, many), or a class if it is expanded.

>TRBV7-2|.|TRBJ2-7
CASSLAVYEQYF
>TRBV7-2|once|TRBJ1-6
CASSPGLGASPLHF
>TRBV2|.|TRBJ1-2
CASSVEATTSGYTF
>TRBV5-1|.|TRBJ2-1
CASSWGLAVGDVEQFF
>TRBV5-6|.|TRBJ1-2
CASSLLNYGYTF
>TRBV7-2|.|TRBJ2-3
CASSLVAGGRDTQYF
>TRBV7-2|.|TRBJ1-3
CASSSPGGTIYF
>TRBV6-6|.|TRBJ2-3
CASSLGGRFTDTQYF
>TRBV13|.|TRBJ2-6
CASSQGVAGANVLTF
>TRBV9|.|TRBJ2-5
CASSPGTGGGQETQYF
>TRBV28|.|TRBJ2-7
CASSRYEQYF
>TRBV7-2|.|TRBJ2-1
CASSPPGLAVQFF
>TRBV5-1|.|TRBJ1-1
CASSLAGTGRGNTEAFF
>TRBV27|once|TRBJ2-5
CASSKGDQETQYF
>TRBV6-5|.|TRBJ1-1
CASSYRGTGDTEAFF
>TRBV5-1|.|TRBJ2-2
CASSLLGQGTGELFF
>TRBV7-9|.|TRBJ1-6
CASSVQGLAYNSPLHF
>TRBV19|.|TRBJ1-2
CASSSVAGGGYTF
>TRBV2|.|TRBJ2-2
CASGTGNTGELFF
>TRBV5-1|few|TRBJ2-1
CASSQGTGLGNEQFF
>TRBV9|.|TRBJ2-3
CASSPLTSGGADTQYF
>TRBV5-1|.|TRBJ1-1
CASSWEGRNTEAFF
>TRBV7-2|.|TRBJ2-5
CASSLAGSSLETQYF
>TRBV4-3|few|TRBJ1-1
CASSPEGWGGNTEAFF
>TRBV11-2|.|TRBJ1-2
CASSLDRVYGYTF
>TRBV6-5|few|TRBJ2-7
CASRLAGTYEQYF
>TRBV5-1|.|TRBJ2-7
CASSPGQGAREQYF
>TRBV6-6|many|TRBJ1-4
CASSRQGTGVEKLFF
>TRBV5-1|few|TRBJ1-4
CASSPDRGRNEKLFF
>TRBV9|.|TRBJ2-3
CASSPWDITSTDTQYF
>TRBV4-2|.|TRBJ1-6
CASSQTSVSYNSPLHF
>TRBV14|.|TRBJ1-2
CASSQDGRNTGYTF
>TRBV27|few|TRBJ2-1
CASSVRLATYNEQFF
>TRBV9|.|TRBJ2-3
CASSVQAGGTDTQYF
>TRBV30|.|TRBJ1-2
CAWSVDPTGGYTF
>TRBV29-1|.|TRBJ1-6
CSVRDRGRNSPLHF
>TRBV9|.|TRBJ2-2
CASSAGTSGTTGELFF
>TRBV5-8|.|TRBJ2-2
CASSLTQGLAGYTGELFF
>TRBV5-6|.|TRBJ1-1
CASSLWQGTEAFF
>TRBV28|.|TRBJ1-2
CASRLTPNYGYTF
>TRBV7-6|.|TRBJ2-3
CASSLAPTAPQQYF
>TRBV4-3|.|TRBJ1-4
CASSQETGYNEKLFF
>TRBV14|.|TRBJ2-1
CASSQELAAEMDEQFF
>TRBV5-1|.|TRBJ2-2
CASQDRGDTGELFF
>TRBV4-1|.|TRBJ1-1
CASSQDLGRGLDTEAFF
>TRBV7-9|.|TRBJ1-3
CSSSFKDRGSGNTIYF
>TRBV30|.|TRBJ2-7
CAYLNRAKSSYEQYF
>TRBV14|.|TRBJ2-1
CASSHGSQKAGEQFF
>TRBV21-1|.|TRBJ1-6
CASSHGQGHSYNSPLHF
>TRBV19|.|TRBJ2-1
CASQTTGDGNEQFF
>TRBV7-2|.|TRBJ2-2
CASSLGGQVNTGELFF
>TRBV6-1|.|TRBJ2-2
CPQGTGELFF
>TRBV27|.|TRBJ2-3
CASSLVTGVTDTQYF
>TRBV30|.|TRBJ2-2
CAWSSSGVNTGELFF